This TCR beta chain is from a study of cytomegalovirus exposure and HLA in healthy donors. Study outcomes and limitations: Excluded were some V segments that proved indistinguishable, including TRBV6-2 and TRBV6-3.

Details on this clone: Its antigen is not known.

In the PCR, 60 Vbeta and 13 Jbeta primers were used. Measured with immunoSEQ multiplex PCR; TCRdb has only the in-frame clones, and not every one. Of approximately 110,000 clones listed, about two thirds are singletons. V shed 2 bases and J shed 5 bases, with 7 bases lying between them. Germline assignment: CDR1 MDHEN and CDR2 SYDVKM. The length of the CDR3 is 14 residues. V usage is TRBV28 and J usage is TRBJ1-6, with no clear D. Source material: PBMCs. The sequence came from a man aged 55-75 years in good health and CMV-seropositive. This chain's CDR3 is CASSLPRDNSPLHF. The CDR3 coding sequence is TGTGCCAGCAGTTTACCACGGGATAATTCACCCCTCCACTTT.